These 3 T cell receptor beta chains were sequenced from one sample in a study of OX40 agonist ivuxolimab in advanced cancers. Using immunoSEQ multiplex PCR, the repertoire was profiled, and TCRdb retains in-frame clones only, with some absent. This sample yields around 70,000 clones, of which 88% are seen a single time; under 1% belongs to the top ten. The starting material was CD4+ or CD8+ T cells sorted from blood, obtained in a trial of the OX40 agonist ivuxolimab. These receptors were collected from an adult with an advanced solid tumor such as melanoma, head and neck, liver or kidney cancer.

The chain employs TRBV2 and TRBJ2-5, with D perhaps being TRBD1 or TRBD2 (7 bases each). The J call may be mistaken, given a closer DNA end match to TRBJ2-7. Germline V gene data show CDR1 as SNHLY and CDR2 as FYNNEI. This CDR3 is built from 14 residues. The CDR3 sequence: CASSYRGGGYEQYF. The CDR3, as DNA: TGTGCCAGCAGTTACAGGGGCGGGGGCTACGAGCAGTACTTC.

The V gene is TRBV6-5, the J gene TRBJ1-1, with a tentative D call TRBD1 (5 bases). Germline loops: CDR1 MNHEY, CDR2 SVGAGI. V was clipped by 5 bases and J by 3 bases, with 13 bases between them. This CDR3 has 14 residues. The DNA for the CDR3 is TGTGCCAGCAGTCCCCACGGGGGGGACACTGAAGCTTTCTTT. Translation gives CASSPHGGDTEAFF.

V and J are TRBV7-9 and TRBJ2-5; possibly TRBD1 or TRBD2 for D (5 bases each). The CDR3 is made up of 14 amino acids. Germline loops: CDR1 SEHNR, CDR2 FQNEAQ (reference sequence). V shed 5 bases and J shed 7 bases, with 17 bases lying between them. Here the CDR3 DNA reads TGTGCCAGCAGCAATGATTGGGGGTCAGGGACCCAGTACTTC. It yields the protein CASSNDWGSGTQYF.